A selection of T cell receptor beta chains follows, all from one sample in a study of blood T cell repertoires in COVID-19. The data were produced by immunoSEQ multiplex PCR, yet TCRdb's version contains in-frame clones alone and is incomplete. The sample records around 170,000 clones, approximately 88% being singletons. The sample comprised peripheral blood. These receptor sequences come from a woman aged 55-69 years with acute or convalescent COVID-19. Both conserved end residues are part of each CDR3. D genes are given only for firm matches. The size entry is marked missing in some rows and otherwise reads once, few, many or a size class.

CDR3 length: 13; V gene: TRBV18; J gene: TRBJ2-5; clone size: .; D gene: .; CDR3 DNA: TGTGCCAGCTCACCACCCACTCAAGAGACCCAGTACTTC; CDR3 protein: CASSPPTQETQYF
CDR3 length: 15; V gene: TRBV6-5; J gene: TRBJ1-5; clone size: .; D gene: .; CDR3 DNA: TGTGCCAGCACCAGGACAGTCTCCCTCAATCAGCCCCAGCATTTT; CDR3 protein: CASTRTVSLNQPQHF
CDR3 length: 13; V gene: TRBV11-3; J gene: TRBJ1-1; clone size: .; D gene: .; CDR3 DNA: TGTGCCAGCAGCTTTGAGGGTGGCACTGAAGCTTTCTTT; CDR3 protein: CASSFEGGTEAFF
CDR3 length: 12; V gene: TRBV2; J gene: TRBJ1-2; clone size: .; D gene: TRBD1; CDR3 DNA: TGTGCCAGCGTCGGGACAGTCTATGGCTACACCTTC; CDR3 protein: CASVGTVYGYTF
CDR3 length: 15; V gene: TRBV3-1/TRBV3-2; J gene: TRBJ2-2; clone size: .; D gene: TRBD1; CDR3 DNA: TGTGCCAGCACCCCCGGACAGGGGGCAACCGGGGAGCTGTTTTTT; CDR3 protein: CASTPGQGATGELFF
CDR3 length: 15; V gene: TRBV3-1/TRBV3-2; J gene: TRBJ1-3; clone size: .; D gene: .; CDR3 DNA: TGTGCCAGCAGCTCAGGGAAAACCTCTGGAAACACCATATATTTT; CDR3 protein: CASSSGKTSGNTIYF
CDR3 length: 13; V gene: TRBV4-1; J gene: TRBJ1-4; clone size: .; D gene: .; CDR3 DNA: TGCGCCAGCAGGGGGGGACGGGGTGAAAAACTGTTTTTT; CDR3 protein: CASRGGRGEKLFF
CDR3 length: 15; V gene: TRBV28; J gene: TRBJ1-6; clone size: .; D gene: .; CDR3 DNA: TGTGCCAGCAGTTTGCACAGGGAATGGAATTCACCCCTCCACTTT; CDR3 protein: CASSLHREWNSPLHF
CDR3 length: 16; V gene: TRBV7-6; J gene: TRBJ1-3; clone size: .; D gene: TRBD1; CDR3 DNA: TGTGCCAGCAGCCCTCGACAGGGGGTAACTGGAAACACCATATATTTT; CDR3 protein: CASSPRQGVTGNTIYF
CDR3 length: 15; V gene: TRBV7-3; J gene: TRBJ2-2; clone size: few; D gene: TRBD2; CDR3 DNA: TGTGCCAGCAGCTTATCGGGGGGGCCAGCCCGGGAGCTGTTTTTT; CDR3 protein: CASSLSGGPARELFF
CDR3 length: 18; V gene: TRBV4-3; J gene: TRBJ2-2; clone size: .; D gene: .; CDR3 DNA: TGCGCCAGCAGCCAAGATCCGATACAGGAGACTAACACCGGGGAGCTGTTTTTT; CDR3 protein: CASSQDPIQETNTGELFF
CDR3 length: 15; V gene: TRBV6-5; J gene: TRBJ1-1; clone size: .; D gene: TRBD1; CDR3 DNA: TGTGCCAGCAACCGGGACAGGGCTCTGAACACTGAAGCTTTCTTT; CDR3 protein: CASNRDRALNTEAFF
CDR3 length: 18; V gene: TRBV3-1/TRBV3-2; J gene: TRBJ2-1; clone size: .; D gene: TRBD1; CDR3 DNA: TGTGCCAGCAGCCGCCTTGGACAGGGTATGTCTCTTTACAATGAGCAGTTCTTC; CDR3 protein: CASSRLGQGMSLYNEQFF
CDR3 length: 15; V gene: TRBV5-1; J gene: TRBJ1-5; clone size: .; D gene: .; CDR3 DNA: TGCGCCAGCAGCTTGGAAGGGAGAGTAACCCAGCCCCAGCATTTT; CDR3 protein: CASSLEGRVTQPQHF
CDR3 length: 15; V gene: TRBV6-5; J gene: TRBJ1-2; clone size: once; D gene: TRBD1; CDR3 DNA: TGTGCCAGCAGTTACCGAGGACAGGGGGCGTATGGCTACACCTTC; CDR3 protein: CASSYRGQGAYGYTF
CDR3 length: 17; V gene: TRBV2; J gene: TRBJ1-5; clone size: .; D gene: TRBD1; CDR3 DNA: TGTGCCAGCAGTGGGAGGCAGGGGGCAGGGTGGAATCAGCCCCAGCATTTT; CDR3 protein: CASSGRQGAGWNQPQHF
CDR3 length: 13; V gene: TRBV9; J gene: TRBJ2-5; clone size: .; D gene: .; CDR3 DNA: TGTGCCAGCAGCGTAAGCCTTCCAGGGACCCAGTACTTC; CDR3 protein: CASSVSLPGTQYF
CDR3 length: 14; V gene: TRBV4-3; J gene: TRBJ1-6; clone size: once; D gene: TRBD1; CDR3 DNA: TGCGCCAGCAGAAGGGGACAGCTGGTAGGACCCCTCCACTTT; CDR3 protein: CASRRGQLVGPLHF
CDR3 length: 14; V gene: TRBV19; J gene: TRBJ1-1; clone size: .; D gene: TRBD1; CDR3 DNA: TGTGCCAGTAGTACGGACAGGGGAAACACTGAAGCTTTCTTT; CDR3 protein: CASSTDRGNTEAFF
CDR3 length: 16; V gene: TRBV19; J gene: TRBJ1-4; clone size: once; D gene: TRBD1; CDR3 DNA: TGTGCCAGTAGTGACACCGGGACAGGGTCTAATGAAAAACTGTTTTTT; CDR3 protein: CASSDTGTGSNEKLFF
CDR3 length: 11; V gene: TRBV10-3; J gene: TRBJ1-6; clone size: .; D gene: .; CDR3 DNA: TGTGCCATCAGTAGGGGGGGACCCCTCCACTTT; CDR3 protein: CAISRGGPLHF
CDR3 length: 13; V gene: TRBV19; J gene: TRBJ2-7; clone size: few; D gene: .; CDR3 DNA: TGTGCCAGTAGTCTCCTTACTAACTACGAGCAGTACTTC; CDR3 protein: CASSLLTNYEQYF
CDR3 length: 14; V gene: TRBV6-5; J gene: TRBJ2-3; clone size: .; D gene: TRBD1; CDR3 DNA: TGTGCCAGCAGCCTACAGGGGAACACAGATACGCAGTATTTT; CDR3 protein: CASSLQGNTDTQYF
CDR3 length: 17; V gene: TRBV5-4; J gene: TRBJ2-1; clone size: .; D gene: TRBD1; CDR3 DNA: TGTGCCAGCAGCGGTCAGGACAGGGTCGCGACTCACAATGAGCAGTTCTTC; CDR3 protein: CASSGQDRVATHNEQFF
CDR3 length: 18; V gene: TRBV11-2; J gene: TRBJ2-6; clone size: few; D gene: .; CDR3 DNA: TGTGCCAGCACCCCTCGGCCCAGGGCGCCGGCCGGGGCCAACGTCCTGACTTTC; CDR3 protein: CASTPRPRAPAGANVLTF
CDR3 length: 15; V gene: TRBV2; J gene: TRBJ2-1; clone size: once; D gene: TRBD1; CDR3 DNA: TGTGCCAGCAGTCTTATAGGGACAGGGCTTACCGAGCAGTTCTTC; CDR3 protein: CASSLIGTGLTEQFF
CDR3 length: 17; V gene: TRBV28; J gene: TRBJ1-2; clone size: .; D gene: TRBD1; CDR3 DNA: TGTGCCAGCAGAAACAGACAGGGGGACGGAGCTAACTATGGCTACACCTTC; CDR3 protein: CASRNRQGDGANYGYTF
CDR3 length: 15; V gene: TRBV2; J gene: TRBJ1-4; clone size: few; D gene: TRBD1; CDR3 DNA: TGTGCCAGCAGTGCGGACAGGGGCGCCGGTGAAAAACTGTTTTTT; CDR3 protein: CASSADRGAGEKLFF
CDR3 length: 18; V gene: TRBV18; J gene: TRBJ2-4; clone size: .; D gene: TRBD2; CDR3 DNA: TGTGCCAGCTCACCTCTAGCGGGGGCCTCTTCGGGCAAAAACATTCAGTACTTC; CDR3 protein: CASSPLAGASSGKNIQYF
CDR3 length: 15; V gene: TRBV28; J gene: TRBJ2-1; clone size: .; D gene: TRBD2; CDR3 DNA: TGTGCCAGCAGTTTTAGCGGGGGGGCCCTTAATGAGCAGTTCTTC; CDR3 protein: CASSFSGGALNEQFF
CDR3 length: 13; V gene: TRBV12-3/TRBV12-4; J gene: TRBJ1-2; clone size: .; D gene: .; CDR3 DNA: TGTGCCAGCAGCCGAATACCAGGGGACGGCTACACCTTC; CDR3 protein: CASSRIPGDGYTF
CDR3 length: 14; V gene: TRBV7-2; J gene: TRBJ2-2; clone size: .; D gene: .; CDR3 DNA: TGTGCCAGCAGCTTAGATCGGAGCACCGGGGAGCTGTTTTTT; CDR3 protein: CASSLDRSTGELFF
CDR3 length: 13; V gene: TRBV24-1; J gene: TRBJ2-2; clone size: .; D gene: .; CDR3 DNA: TGTGCCACCAGTGAGGGGCCCGGCGGGGAGCTGTTTTTT; CDR3 protein: CATSEGPGGELFF
CDR3 length: 15; V gene: TRBV28; J gene: TRBJ1-1; clone size: .; D gene: TRBD1; CDR3 DNA: TGTGCCAGCAGTTCGGCAGGGGGCGCCGATACTGAAGCTTTCTTT; CDR3 protein: CASSSAGGADTEAFF
CDR3 length: 14; V gene: TRBV5-6; J gene: TRBJ1-2; clone size: once; D gene: .; CDR3 DNA: TGTGCCAGCAGCTCGGCCCGACAGGACTATGGCTACACCTTC; CDR3 protein: CASSSARQDYGYTF
CDR3 length: 13; V gene: TRBV7-2; J gene: TRBJ1-4; clone size: .; D gene: .; CDR3 DNA: TGTGCCAGCAGTCTCCTACGACACGAAAAACTGTTTTTT; CDR3 protein: CASSLLRHEKLFF
CDR3 length: 13; V gene: TRBV28; J gene: TRBJ1-2; clone size: few; D gene: .; CDR3 DNA: TGTGCCAGTGTGGAGAGTAGTAACTATGGCTACACCTTC; CDR3 protein: CASVESSNYGYTF
CDR3 length: 14; V gene: TRBV11-2; J gene: TRBJ2-7; clone size: .; D gene: .; CDR3 DNA: TGTGCCAGCAGCTTAGCCCCTAGCTCCTACGAGCAGTACTTC; CDR3 protein: CASSLAPSSYEQYF
CDR3 length: 18; V gene: TRBV28; J gene: TRBJ2-6; clone size: .; D gene: .; CDR3 DNA: TGTGCCAGCAGTTTCCCGGGACTCAGCCCTTCTGGGGCCAACGTCCTGACTTTC; CDR3 protein: CASSFPGLSPSGANVLTF
CDR3 length: 15; V gene: TRBV6-5; J gene: TRBJ2-5; clone size: once; D gene: TRBD1; CDR3 DNA: TGTGCCAGCAGTCCGACAGGGGTGCAAGGAGAGACCCAGTACTTC; CDR3 protein: CASSPTGVQGETQYF
CDR3 length: 15; V gene: TRBV30; J gene: TRBJ2-3; clone size: once; D gene: TRBD2; CDR3 DNA: TGTGCCTGGAGTGGAAAGCGGGGTGTGCCAGATACGCAGTATTTT; CDR3 protein: CAWSGKRGVPDTQYF
CDR3 length: 16; V gene: TRBV18; J gene: TRBJ1-2; clone size: .; D gene: TRBD1; CDR3 DNA: TGTGCCAGCTCACCTGACCGACAGGGCATGGGGTATGGCTACACCTTC; CDR3 protein: CASSPDRQGMGYGYTF